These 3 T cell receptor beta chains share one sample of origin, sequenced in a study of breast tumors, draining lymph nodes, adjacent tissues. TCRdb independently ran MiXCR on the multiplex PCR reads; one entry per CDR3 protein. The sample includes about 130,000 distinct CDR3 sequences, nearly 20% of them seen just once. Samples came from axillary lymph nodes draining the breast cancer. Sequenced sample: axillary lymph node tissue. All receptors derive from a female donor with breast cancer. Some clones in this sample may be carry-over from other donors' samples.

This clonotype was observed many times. CDR3 sequence reads: CASTFTSTDTQYF. DNA for the CDR3: TGTGCCAGCACATTTACTAGCACAGATACGCAGTATTTT. The chain combines TRBV18 with TRBJ2-3; D remains ambiguous. Per the germline V gene, CDR1 is KGHSH and CDR2 is LQKENI. The CDR3 spans 13 residues. The V end was cut by 8 bases, the J end by 0 bases, with 9 bases between.

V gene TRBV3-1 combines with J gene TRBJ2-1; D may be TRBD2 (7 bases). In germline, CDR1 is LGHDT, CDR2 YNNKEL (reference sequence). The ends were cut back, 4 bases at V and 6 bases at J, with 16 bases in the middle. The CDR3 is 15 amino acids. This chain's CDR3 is CASSRWEGGINEQFF. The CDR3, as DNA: TGTGCCAGCAGCCGCTGGGAGGGGGGTATCAATGAGCAGTTCTTC.

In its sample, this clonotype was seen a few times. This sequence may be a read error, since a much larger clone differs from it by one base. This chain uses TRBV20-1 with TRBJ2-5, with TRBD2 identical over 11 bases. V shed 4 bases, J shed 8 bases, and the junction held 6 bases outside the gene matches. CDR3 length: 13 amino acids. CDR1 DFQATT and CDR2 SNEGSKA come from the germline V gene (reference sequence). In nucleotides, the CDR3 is TGCAGTGCTAACCGACTAGCGGGGTACACCCAGTACTTC. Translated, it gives CSANRLAGYTQYF.